This T cell receptor beta chain stems from a study of siplizumab effects on memory and regulatory T cells. Overall study findings and caveats: An assignable naive or memory phenotype was lacking in roughly 75-95% of proliferating CD4+ or CD8+ clones.

The CDR3 length is 14 residues. From germline, CDR1 is MDHEN and CDR2 SYDVKM. The J segment lost 3 bases and the V segment lost 6 bases, leaving 7 bases of the junction unmatched. Method: immunoSEQ multiplex PCR; TCRdb's copy keeps in-frame clones and lacks some. The sample yields fewer than 60,000 clones, 93% seen once. A note on this clone: The antigen is not known.

This receptor was identified in a human donor in good health. Sequencing used CD8+ T cells sorted from blood. This chain connects TRBV28 to TRBJ2-7, with 8 bases matching TRBD1. CDR3 in DNA: TGTGCCAGCAGCATAACAGGGGGTATCTACGAGCAGTACTTC. As protein: CASSITGGIYEQYF.